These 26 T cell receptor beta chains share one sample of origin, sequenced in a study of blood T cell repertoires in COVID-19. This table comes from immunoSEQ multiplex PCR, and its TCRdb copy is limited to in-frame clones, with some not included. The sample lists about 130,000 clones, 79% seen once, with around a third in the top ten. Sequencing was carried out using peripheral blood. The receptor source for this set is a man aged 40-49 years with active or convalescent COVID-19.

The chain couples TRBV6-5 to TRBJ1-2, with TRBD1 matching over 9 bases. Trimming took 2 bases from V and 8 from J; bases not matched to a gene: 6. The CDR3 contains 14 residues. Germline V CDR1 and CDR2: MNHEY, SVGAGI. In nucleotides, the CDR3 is TGTGCCAGCAGTTACCGGGGACAGGGCGGCGGCTACACCTTC. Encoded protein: CASSYRGQGGGYTF.

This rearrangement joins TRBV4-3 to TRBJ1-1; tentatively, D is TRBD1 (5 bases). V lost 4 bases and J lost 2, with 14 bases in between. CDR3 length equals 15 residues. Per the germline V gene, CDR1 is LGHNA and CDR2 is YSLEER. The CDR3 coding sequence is TGCGCCAGCAGCCTCCATCCCCAGGGAAACACTGAAGCTTTCTTT. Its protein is CASSLHPQGNTEAFF.

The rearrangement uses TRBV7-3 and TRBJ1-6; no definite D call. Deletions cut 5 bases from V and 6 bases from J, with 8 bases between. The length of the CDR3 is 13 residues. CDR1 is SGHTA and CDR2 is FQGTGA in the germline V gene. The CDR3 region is CASSLGSNSPLHF. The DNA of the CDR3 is TGTGCCAGCAGCCTGGGGAGTAATTCACCCCTCCACTTT.

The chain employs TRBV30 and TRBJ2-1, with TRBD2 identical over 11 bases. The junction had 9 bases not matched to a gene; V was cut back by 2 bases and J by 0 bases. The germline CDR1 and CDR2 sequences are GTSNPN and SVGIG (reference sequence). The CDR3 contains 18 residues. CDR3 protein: CAWSLGLAGITSYNEQFF. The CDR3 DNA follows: TGTGCCTGGAGTCTAGGACTAGCGGGCATTACCTCCTACAATGAGCAGTTCTTC.

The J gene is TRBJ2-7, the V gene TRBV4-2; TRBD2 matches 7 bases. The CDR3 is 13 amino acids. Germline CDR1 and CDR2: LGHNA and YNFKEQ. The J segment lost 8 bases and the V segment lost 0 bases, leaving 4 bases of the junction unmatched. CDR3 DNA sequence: TGTGCCAGCAGCCAAGATGGGGGGGTTCAGCAGTACTTC. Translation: CASSQDGGVQQYF.

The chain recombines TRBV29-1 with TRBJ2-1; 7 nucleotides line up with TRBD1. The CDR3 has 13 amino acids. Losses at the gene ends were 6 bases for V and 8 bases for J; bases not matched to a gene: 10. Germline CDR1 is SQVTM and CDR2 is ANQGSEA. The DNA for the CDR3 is TGCAGCGTAAACAGGGGAATGGACGATGAGCAGTTCTTC. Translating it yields CSVNRGMDDEQFF.

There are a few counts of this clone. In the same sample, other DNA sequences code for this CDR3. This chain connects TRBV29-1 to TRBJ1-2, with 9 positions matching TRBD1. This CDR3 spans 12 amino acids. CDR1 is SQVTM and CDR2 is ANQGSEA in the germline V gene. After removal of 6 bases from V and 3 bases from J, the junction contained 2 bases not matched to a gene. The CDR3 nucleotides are TGCAGCGTAGACAGGGGGGACTATGGCTACACCTTC. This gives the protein CSVDRGDYGYTF. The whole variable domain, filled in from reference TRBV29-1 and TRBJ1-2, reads SAVISQKPSRDICQRGTSLTIQCQVDSQVTMMFWYRQQPGQSLTLIATANQGSEATYESGFVIDKFPISRPNLTFSTLTVSNMSPEDSSIYLCSVDRGDYGYTFGSGTRLTVV.

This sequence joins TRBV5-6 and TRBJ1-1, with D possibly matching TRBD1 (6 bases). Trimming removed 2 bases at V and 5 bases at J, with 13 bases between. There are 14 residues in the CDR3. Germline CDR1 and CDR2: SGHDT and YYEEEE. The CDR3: CASSFTGPWTEAFF. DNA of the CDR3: TGTGCCAGCAGCTTCACAGGGCCGTGGACTGAAGCTTTCTTT.

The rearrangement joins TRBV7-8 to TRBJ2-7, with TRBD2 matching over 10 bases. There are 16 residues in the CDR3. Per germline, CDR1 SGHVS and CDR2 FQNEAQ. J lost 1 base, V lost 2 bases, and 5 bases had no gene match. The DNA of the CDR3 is TGTGCCAGCAGCTTACCCTATAGCGGGGGGTCCTACGAGCAGTACTTC. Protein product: CASSLPYSGGSYEQYF.

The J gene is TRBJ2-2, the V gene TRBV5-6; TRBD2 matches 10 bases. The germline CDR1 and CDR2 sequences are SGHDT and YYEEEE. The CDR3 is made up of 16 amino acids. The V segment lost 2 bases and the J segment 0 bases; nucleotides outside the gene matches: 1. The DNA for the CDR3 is TGTGCCAGCAGCTTAGGGACTAGCGCGAACACCGGGGAGCTGTTTTTT. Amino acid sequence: CASSLGTSANTGELFF.

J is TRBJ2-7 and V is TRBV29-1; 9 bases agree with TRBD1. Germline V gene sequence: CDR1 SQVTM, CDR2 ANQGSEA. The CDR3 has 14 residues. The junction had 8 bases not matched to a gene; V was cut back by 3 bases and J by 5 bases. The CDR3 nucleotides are TGCAGCGTTGAGGCCGGGACAGGGTATAACGAGCAGTACTTC. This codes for CSVEAGTGYNEQYF.

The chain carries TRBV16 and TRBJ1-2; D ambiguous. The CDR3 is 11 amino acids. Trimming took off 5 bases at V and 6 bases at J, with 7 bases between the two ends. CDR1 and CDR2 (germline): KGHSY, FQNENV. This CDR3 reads CASSATDGYTF. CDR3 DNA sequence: TGTGCCAGCAGCGCTACAGATGGCTACACCTTC.

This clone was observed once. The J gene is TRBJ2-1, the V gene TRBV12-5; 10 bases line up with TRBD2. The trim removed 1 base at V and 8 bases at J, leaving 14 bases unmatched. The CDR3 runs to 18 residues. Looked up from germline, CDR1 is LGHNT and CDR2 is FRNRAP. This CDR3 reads CASGLAAASGGHSYEQFF. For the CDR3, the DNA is TGTGCTAGTGGTTTGGCGGCCGCTAGCGGGGGACATTCCTATGAGCAGTTCTTC.

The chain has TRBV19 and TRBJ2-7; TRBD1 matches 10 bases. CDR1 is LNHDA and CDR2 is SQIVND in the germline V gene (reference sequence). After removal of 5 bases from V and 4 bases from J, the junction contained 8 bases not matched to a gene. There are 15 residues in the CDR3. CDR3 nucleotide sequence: TGTGCCAGTAGTGGTCCGGGACAGGGGTCTTACGAGCAGTACTTC. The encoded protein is CASSGPGQGSYEQYF. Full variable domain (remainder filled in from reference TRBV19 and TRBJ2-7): DGGITQSPKYLFRKEGQNVTLSCEQNLNHDAMYWYRQDPGQGLRLIYYSQIVNDFQKGDIAEGYSVSREKKESFPLTVTSAQKNPTAFYLCASSGPGQGSYEQYFGPGTRLTVT.

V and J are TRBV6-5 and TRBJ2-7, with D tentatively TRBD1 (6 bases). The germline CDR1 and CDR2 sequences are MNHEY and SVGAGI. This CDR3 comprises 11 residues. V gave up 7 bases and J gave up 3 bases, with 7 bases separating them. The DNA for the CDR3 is TGTGCCAGCAAGGGGGTCTACGAGCAGTACTTC. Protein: CASKGVYEQYF.

In DNA form, the CDR3 reads TGTGCCAGCAGCGGTGGCGTTCGGACAGTCGGTCGTAATGAGCAGTTCTTC. It encodes CASSGGVRTVGRNEQFF. V and J are TRBV13 and TRBJ2-1, with D tentatively TRBD1 (6 bases). V was clipped by 5 bases and J by 7 bases, with 24 bases between them. The V gene's germline CDR1 is PRHDT and CDR2 FYEKMQ (reference sequence). The CDR3 runs to 17 residues.

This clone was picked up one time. The CDR3 DNA follows: TGTGCTAGTGGCAGACTAGAAGTAGATACGCAGTATTTT. It translates to CASGRLEVDTQYF. The genes are TRBV12-5 and TRBJ2-3; a weak D match, TRBD2 (6 bases). Germline loops: CDR1 LGHNT, CDR2 FRNRAP. Trimming stripped 6 bases from V and 5 bases from J, with 12 bases between. The CDR3 covers 13 residues.

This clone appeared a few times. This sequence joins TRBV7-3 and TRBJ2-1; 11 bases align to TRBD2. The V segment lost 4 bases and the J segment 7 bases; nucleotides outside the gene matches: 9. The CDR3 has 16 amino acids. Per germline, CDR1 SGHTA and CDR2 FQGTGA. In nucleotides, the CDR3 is TGTGCCAGCAGCTCGGACGGGACTAGCGGTGGGAATGAGCAGTTCTTC. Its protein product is CASSSDGTSGGNEQFF.

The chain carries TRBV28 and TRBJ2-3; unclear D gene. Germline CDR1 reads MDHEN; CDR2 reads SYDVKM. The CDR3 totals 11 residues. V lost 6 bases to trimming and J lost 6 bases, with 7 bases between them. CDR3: CASRAWDTQYF. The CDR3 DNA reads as TGTGCCAGCAGAGCTTGGGATACGCAGTATTTT.

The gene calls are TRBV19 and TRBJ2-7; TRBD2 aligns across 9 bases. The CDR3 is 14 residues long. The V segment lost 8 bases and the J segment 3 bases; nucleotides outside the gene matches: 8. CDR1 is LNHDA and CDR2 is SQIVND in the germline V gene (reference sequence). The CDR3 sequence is CASDSGSPIYEQYF. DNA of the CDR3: TGTGCCAGTGATAGCGGGAGTCCAATCTACGAGCAGTACTTC.

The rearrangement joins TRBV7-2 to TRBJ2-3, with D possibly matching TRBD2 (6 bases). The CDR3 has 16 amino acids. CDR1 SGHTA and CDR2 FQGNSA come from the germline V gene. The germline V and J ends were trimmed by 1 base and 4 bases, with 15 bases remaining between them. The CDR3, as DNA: TGTGCCAGCAGCTTAGTACCGGGAGTAGGGGCAGATACGCAGTATTTT. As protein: CASSLVPGVGADTQYF.

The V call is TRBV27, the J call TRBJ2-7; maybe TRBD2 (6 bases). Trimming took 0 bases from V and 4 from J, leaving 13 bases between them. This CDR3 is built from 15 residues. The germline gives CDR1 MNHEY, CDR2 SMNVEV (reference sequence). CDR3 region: CASSLSNPRGYEQYF. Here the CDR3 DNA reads TGTGCCAGCAGTTTATCGAATCCCCGGGGGTACGAGCAGTACTTC.

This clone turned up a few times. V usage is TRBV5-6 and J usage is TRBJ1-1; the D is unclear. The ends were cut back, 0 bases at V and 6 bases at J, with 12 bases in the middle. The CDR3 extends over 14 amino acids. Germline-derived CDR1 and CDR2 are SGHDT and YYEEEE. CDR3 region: CASSLGPLGSEAFF. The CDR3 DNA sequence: TGTGCCAGCAGCTTGGGGCCCCTTGGTTCTGAAGCTTTCTTT.

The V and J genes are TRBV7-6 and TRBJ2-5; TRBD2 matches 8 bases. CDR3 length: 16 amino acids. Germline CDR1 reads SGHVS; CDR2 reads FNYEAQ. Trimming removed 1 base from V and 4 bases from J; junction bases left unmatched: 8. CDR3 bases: TGTGCCAGCAGCTTAGAGGGTCCGGGGGGGCCAGAGACCCAGTACTTC. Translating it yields CASSLEGPGGPETQYF.

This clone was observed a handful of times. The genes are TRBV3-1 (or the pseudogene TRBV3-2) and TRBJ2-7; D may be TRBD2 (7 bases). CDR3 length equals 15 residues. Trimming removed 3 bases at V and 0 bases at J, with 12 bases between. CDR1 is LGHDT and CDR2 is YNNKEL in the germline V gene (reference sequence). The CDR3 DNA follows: TGTGCCAGCAGCCATCGCGGGGGCCTCTCCTACGAGCAGTACTTC. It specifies CASSHRGGLSYEQYF.

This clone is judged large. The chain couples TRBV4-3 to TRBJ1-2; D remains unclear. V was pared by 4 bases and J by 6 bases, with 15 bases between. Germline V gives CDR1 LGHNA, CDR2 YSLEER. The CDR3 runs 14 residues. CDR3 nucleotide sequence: TGCGCCAGCAGCCCCAGCTCTGGGCGGGATGGCTACACCTTC. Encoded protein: CASSPSSGRDGYTF.